Many counts were recorded for the clone carrying this TCR beta chain. TCRdb recomputed calls from the RACE reads with MiXCR, one row per CDR3 protein. The table includes under 75,000 distinct CDR3 sequences, 11% detected once. The CDR3 consists of 14 residues. V dropped 4 bases and J dropped 5 bases, with 13 bases sitting between them. Germline V CDR1 and CDR2: MNHEY, SVGEGT. Time point in this sample: patch test 3, about 24 weeks after DPC sensitization. Stated treatment: therapeutic diphenylcyclopropenone sensitization with weekly scalp DPC. This entry comes from a study of human T cells and chemical hapten exposure. Background on the study: Doses of diphenylcyclopropenone went to the patients' scalps weekly throughout the approximately 22-week study.

The sample consisted of whole blood, taken in connection with sensitization to the hapten diphenylcyclopropenone (DPC). J is TRBJ2-3 and V is TRBV6-2 or TRBV6-3; unclear D gene. This sequence was found in a woman between 45 and 60 years old with alopecia areata. Some clones in this sample may be carry-over from other donors' samples. For the CDR3, the DNA is TGTGCCAGCAGTTCCTACATAACTGGAGATACGCAGTATTTT. This translates into CASSSYITGDTQYF.